The 30 T cell receptor beta chains below come from one sample, sequenced in a study of T cell responses to AZD1222 COVID-19 vaccine. The table came from immunoSEQ multiplex PCR; TCRdb's copy has only in-frame clones and leaves some out. Found here are more than 85,000 clones, about 87% of them singletons; the top ten hold 15%. The sample consisted of peripheral blood, taken 28 days after the second AZD1222 dose. The receptors come from an adult who received the AZD1222 COVID-19 vaccine.

The CDR3 DNA sequence: TGTGCCAGCAGCGTAGTTGCGGCAGGGGGTTCACCCCTCCACTTT. This sequence encodes CASSVVAAGGSPLHF. The chain has TRBV9 and TRBJ1-6, with 7 bases lining up with TRBD1. V trimming: 0 bases; J trimming: 9 bases; junction bases outside the gene matches: 6. Germline-derived CDR1 and CDR2 are SGDLS and YYNGEE. This CDR3 comprises 15 residues.

J is TRBJ2-3 and V is TRBV3-1 (or the pseudogene TRBV3-2), with TRBD2 identical over 8 bases. CDR3 length: 18 amino acids. V lost 4 bases and J lost 2; bases outside the gene matches: 14. Germline lookup yields CDR1 LGHDT and CDR2 YNNKEL (reference sequence). In DNA, the CDR3 is TGTGCCAGCAGCCCCCGCCGGGGGGGCCGTCGCGACACAGATACGCAGTATTTT. Translated, it gives CASSPRRGGRRDTDTQYF.

The V gene is TRBV11-1, the J gene TRBJ2-4; D is undetermined. CDR1 and CDR2 (germline): SGHAT, FQDESV (reference sequence). The CDR3 extends over 13 amino acids. The V gene lost 0 bases and the J gene lost 5 bases, with 5 bases spanning the gap. CDR3 amino acids: CASSLATQNIQYF. The CDR3 DNA sequence: TGTGCCAGCAGCTTAGCAACTCAAAACATTCAGTACTTC. Together with reference TRBV11-1 and TRBJ2-4, the CDR3 gives the full variable domain: EAEVAQSPRYKITEKSQAVAFWCDPISGHATLYWYRQILGQGPELLVQFQDESVVDDSQLPKDRFSAERLKGVDSTLKIQPAELGDSAMYLCASSLATQNIQYFGAGTRLSVL.

The genes are TRBV6-1 and TRBJ2-3, with D uncertain. CDR3 size: 12 residues. The V gene lost 1 base and the J gene lost 4 bases, with 3 bases spanning the gap. Germline CDR1 MNHNS, CDR2 SASEGT. The CDR3 sequence is CASSEVSDTQYF. The DNA for the CDR3 is TGTGCCAGCAGTGAAGTCTCAGATACGCAGTATTTT.

In this sample, this clone turned up once. This chain uses TRBV11-3 with TRBJ2-3, with 9 bases lining up with TRBD1. The germline gives CDR1 SGHNT, CDR2 YENEEA. There are 16 residues in the CDR3. The ends lost 5 bases at V and 1 base at J; junction bases unmatched: 7. The CDR3: CASSPRDRGGTDTQYF. Here the CDR3 DNA reads TGTGCCAGCAGCCCCCGCGACAGGGGGGGCACAGATACGCAGTATTTT.

J is TRBJ2-5 and V is TRBV7-7; 8 bases line up with TRBD1. The CDR3 loop spans 12 amino acids. The V and J ends lost 9 bases and 5 bases, in that order; junction bases with no gene match: 5. Germline V gives CDR1 SSHAT, CDR2 FNYEAQ (reference sequence). DNA of the CDR3: TGTGCCAGTCAGGGGGCGGGGGAGACCCAGTACTTC. Residues: CASQGAGETQYF. The variable domain in full, with the rest retrieved from reference TRBV7-7 and TRBJ2-5, is GAGVSQSPRYKVTKRGQDVTLRCDPISSHATLYWYQQALGQGPEFLTYFNYEAQPDKSGLPSDRFSAERPEGSISTLTIQRTEQRDSAMYRCASQGAGETQYFGPGTRLLVL.

The CDR3 region has the DNA TGTGCCAGCAGTGGACTAGCGGGGGGGAGCTCCTACGAGCAGTACTTC. Translated: CASSGLAGGSSYEQYF. The rearrangement joins TRBV2 to TRBJ2-7; TRBD2 aligns across 14 bases. CDR1 SNHLY and CDR2 FYNNEI come from the germline V gene. Germline trimming cut 4 bases from V and 0 bases from J; bases unmatched to any gene: 2. The CDR3 sequence is 16 residues long.

The gene calls are TRBV4-1 and TRBJ1-2, with unresolved D. There are 16 residues in the CDR3. Germline V gene lookup returns CDR1 MGHRA and CDR2 YSYEKL. Deletions cut 1 base from V and 4 bases from J, with 16 bases between. The CDR3 sequence: CASSQVMRNRVYGYTF. CDR3 bases: TGCGCCAGCAGCCAAGTCATGAGGAACAGAGTCTATGGCTACACCTTC.

This clone came up a few times. The gene calls are TRBV4-1 and TRBJ1-1, with 7 bases matching TRBD1. The V gene's germline CDR1 is MGHRA and CDR2 YSYEKL. The CDR3 has 14 amino acids. The V and J ends lost 5 bases and 1 base, in that order; junction bases with no gene match: 4. CDR3 DNA sequence: TGCGCCAGCAGCGCGGACAGGCGGAACACTGAAGCTTTCTTT. This gives the protein CASSADRRNTEAFF.

The chain couples TRBV4-1 to TRBJ2-7; no clear D. Germline V gene data show CDR1 as MGHRA and CDR2 as YSYEKL. This CDR3 region has 14 residues. V shed 1 base and J shed 4 bases, with 11 bases lying between them. Written as DNA, the CDR3 is TGCGCCAGCAGCCAAGGCGATGTTCTATACGAGCAGTACTTC. Translation gives CASSQGDVLYEQYF.

The rearrangement joins TRBV29-1 to TRBJ2-1; TRBD1 agrees at 7 bases. With 5 bases clipped from V and 0 bases from J, the junction kept 1 base outside the gene matches. Germline CDR1 SQVTM, CDR2 ANQGSEA. This CDR3 contains 13 residues. This chain's CDR3 is CSVSGGSYNEQFF. CDR3 in DNA: TGCAGCGTTTCAGGGGGCTCCTACAATGAGCAGTTCTTC.

The rearrangement links TRBV10-3 to TRBJ2-7; 8 positions match TRBD1. Germline-derived CDR1 and CDR2 are ENHRY and SYGVKD. V was clipped by 3 bases and J by 4 bases; unmatched bases: 5. This CDR3 is built from 14 residues. The CDR3 DNA is TGTGCCATCAGTGACTACAGGGGGGATTACGAGCAGTACTTC. This encodes CAISDYRGDYEQYF.

The CDR3: CASSTSGTEQYF. The CDR3 DNA reads TGTGCCAGCAGCACAAGTGGGACCGAGCAGTACTTC. The V call is TRBV13, the J call TRBJ2-7; D may match TRBD1 or TRBD2 (5 bases each). The CDR3 covers 12 residues. Germline-derived CDR1 and CDR2 are PRHDT and FYEKMQ (reference sequence). With 5 bases removed from V and 6 bases from J, the gap between germline ends came to 11 bases.

The chain's CDR3 is CSVEEQGTQYF. The CDR3 nucleotides read TGCAGCGTTGAAGAGCAGGGAACGCAGTATTTT. The chain links TRBV29-1 to TRBJ2-3; D is perhaps TRBD1 (5 bases). Germline assignment: CDR1 SQVTM and CDR2 ANQGSEA. Trimming pared 0 bases from V and 9 bases from J, leaving 7 bases between. CDR3 length equals 11 residues.

In its sample, this clone was seen once. This chain links TRBV19 with TRBJ2-7; D is unresolved. V was clipped by 3 bases and J by 2 bases, with 8 bases between them. The CDR3 length is 13 residues. Germline values: CDR1 LNHDA, CDR2 SQIVND (reference sequence). The CDR3 DNA sequence: TGTGCCAGTAGTATTCAGGCCGCCTACGAGCAGTACTTC. Translating it yields CASSIQAAYEQYF. The complete variable domain, with remaining parts taken from reference TRBV19 and TRBJ2-7, reads DGGITQSPKYLFRKEGQNVTLSCEQNLNHDAMYWYRQDPGQGLRLIYYSQIVNDFQKGDIAEGYSVSREKKESFPLTVTSAQKNPTAFYLCASSIQAAYEQYFGPGTRLTVT.

This sequence joins TRBV28 and TRBJ2-7; no clear D. The CDR3 sequence is 12 residues long. V was cut by 2 bases and J by 5 bases, with 7 bases left in between. Germline-derived CDR1 and CDR2 are MDHEN and SYDVKM. In DNA form, the CDR3 reads TGTGCCAGCAGTTTAGTCAGCCACGAGCAGTACTTC. The encoded protein is CASSLVSHEQYF.

The chain is built from TRBV6-5 and TRBJ1-2, with 7 bases that match TRBD1. The V gene's germline CDR1 is MNHEY and CDR2 SVGAGI. J gave up 5 bases and V 6 bases, and 6 bases lay outside the gene matches. CDR3 length: 13 amino acids. The CDR3 nucleotides are TGTGCCAGCAGCCCGGACAGGCAGTATGGCTACACCTTC. Translated: CASSPDRQYGYTF.

The chain combines TRBV15 with TRBJ1-3; no clear D gene. This CDR3 region has 16 residues. Germline V gene data show CDR1 as LNHNV and CDR2 as YYDKDF (reference sequence). Trimming cost V 0 bases and J 0 bases, with 9 bases left between them. The CDR3 bases are TGTGCCACCAGCAGAGATTTGTCGGTCTCTGGAAACACCATATATTTT. Residues: CATSRDLSVSGNTIYF.

At least ten counts were recorded for this clone. The CDR3, as DNA: TGTGCCAGCACAACCGACTCTAATGAAAAACTGTTTTTT. It encodes CASTTDSNEKLFF. This chain connects TRBV12-3 or TRBV12-4 to TRBJ1-4; D gene uncertain. With 7 bases removed from V and 3 bases from J, the gap between germline ends came to 9 bases. The CDR3 has 13 residues.

The genes are TRBV14 and TRBJ2-3, with 8 bases that match TRBD1. The CDR3 runs 17 residues. J gave up 3 bases and V 0 bases, and 8 bases lay outside the gene matches. Germline CDR1 and CDR2: SGHDN and FVKESK. The CDR3, as DNA: TGTGCCAGCAGCCAAGACCTGCAGGGGGCGGCTACAGATACGCAGTATTTT. It encodes CASSQDLQGAATDTQYF.

The chain has TRBV12-3 or TRBV12-4 and TRBJ2-5; either TRBD1 or TRBD2 may fit D (6 bases each). The ends were cut back, 4 bases at V and 5 bases at J, with 11 bases in the middle. CDR3 length equals 13 residues. The CDR3 loop is CASSWGARETQYF. The CDR3 bases are TGTGCCAGCAGTTGGGGGGCCAGGGAGACCCAGTACTTC.

This chain joins TRBV3-1 (or the pseudogene TRBV3-2) and TRBJ2-1, with TRBD1 as a possible D gene (6 bases). The germline gives CDR1 LGHDT, CDR2 YNNKEL (reference sequence). The CDR3 runs to 14 residues. Trimming took off 3 bases at V and 9 bases at J, with 15 bases between the two ends. CDR3 protein: CASSQGTPAFEQFF. Here the CDR3 DNA reads TGTGCCAGCAGCCAGGGGACACCGGCTTTTGAGCAGTTCTTC.

V gene TRBV18 combines with J gene TRBJ1-1; 7 nucleotides align to TRBD1. The CDR3 loop spans 14 amino acids. V gave up 3 bases and J gave up 8 bases; unmatched junction bases: 9. Germline assignment: CDR1 KGHSH and CDR2 LQKENI. CDR3 loop: CASSPDRQFGEAFF. DNA for the CDR3: TGTGCCAGCTCACCGGACAGGCAATTTGGAGAAGCTTTCTTT.

This chain joins TRBV25-1 and TRBJ2-2; D perhaps matches TRBD2 (5 bases). The CDR3 has 16 amino acids. Per germline, CDR1 MGHDK and CDR2 SYGVNS. V lost 4 bases, J lost 4 bases, and 16 bases lay in between. The CDR3 bases are TGTGCCAGCAGTGCGCGGCGACTACCACCCACCGGGGAGCTGTTTTTT. Translated: CASSARRLPPTGELFF.

The gene calls are TRBV24-1 and TRBJ1-1, with D hard to call. Germline CDR1 and CDR2: KGHDR and SFDVKD. The V end was cut by 8 bases, the J end by 0 bases, with 12 bases between. This CDR3 region has 14 residues. The CDR3 reads CATISRRMNTEAFF. The CDR3 bases are TGTGCCACCATCTCGAGGCGGATGAACACTGAAGCTTTCTTT.

In regard to this clone: Other DNA sequences from this sample encode an identical CDR3 as well. This sequence joins TRBV5-5 and TRBJ2-1; D ambiguous. The CDR3 runs 13 residues. Trimming shortened V by 0 bases and J by 4 bases, and 5 bases separated the two germline ends. CDR1 SGHKS and CDR2 YYEKEE come from the germline V gene (reference sequence). CDR3 nucleotides: TGTGCCAGCAGCTTGGTAGGATACAATGAGCAGTTCTTC. It yields the protein CASSLVGYNEQFF.

CDR3 region: CAIRDSGGQETQYF. The CDR3 DNA reads TGTGCCATCAGAGATAGCGGGGGCCAAGAGACCCAGTACTTC. The V call is TRBV10-3, the J call TRBJ2-5, with 9 bases matching TRBD2. Germline V gene data show CDR1 as ENHRY and CDR2 as SYGVKD. CDR3 size: 14 residues. The J segment lost 1 base and the V segment lost 6 bases, leaving 3 bases of the junction unmatched.

This chain uses TRBV4-1 with TRBJ1-1; 8 bases map to TRBD1. In germline, CDR1 is MGHRA, CDR2 YSYEKL. V lost 0 bases and J lost 2; bases outside the gene matches: 5. The CDR3 loop spans 16 amino acids. DNA for the CDR3: TGCGCCAGCAGCCAAGATGGGGCAGGGGGCAACACTGAAGCTTTCTTT. Its protein is CASSQDGAGGNTEAFF.

This chain links TRBV9 with TRBJ1-2, with D perhaps TRBD1 (5 bases). CDR3 length equals 16 residues. The V end lost 0 bases, the J end lost 0 bases, and 12 bases lay between the germline ends. The V gene's germline CDR1 is SGDLS and CDR2 YYNGEE. For the CDR3, the DNA is TGTGCCAGCAGCGTAGTCTACAGGCCATCTAACTATGGCTACACCTTC. The encoded protein is CASSVVYRPSNYGYTF.

This chain uses TRBV7-9 with TRBJ1-5; D not certain. The germline V gene encodes CDR1 SEHNR and CDR2 FQNEAQ (reference sequence). The germline V and J ends were trimmed by 1 base and 9 bases, with 10 bases remaining between them. The CDR3 sequence is 13 residues long. The CDR3 nucleotides read TGTGCCAGCAGCTTAGGCACAGAGAGGCCCCAGCATTTT. It translates to CASSLGTERPQHF.